Each of the 30 T cell receptor beta chains below was sequenced from the same sample in a study of post-analysis software for immune sequencing data (dated by TCRdb to the mid-2010s). The investigation overall reported the following: Significantly higher frequencies in patients than in controls were found for roughly 5 TRBV segments, including TRBV5-6, TRBV5-1 and TRBV20-1.

These receptors have no known antigen. The receptor library was made with PCR. The run used an Illumina HiSeq 2500. Unique molecular identifiers were incorporated into TCR beta cDNA libraries to reduce PCR and sequencing biases. Through fastp at Q25 and MiXCR, TCRdb rebuilt clones from the public reads, retaining in-frame beta chains. A single entry per CDR3 protein holds the most common genes and DNA from its merged rows. The sample data list 650,000 to 900,000 distinct CDR3 sequences, and approximately 44% of these were observed just once. Roughly 5% of the sample rests with the top ten. Sequenced: blood. These receptors were taken from a girl aged 5-17 years with multiple sclerosis.

In its sample, this clonotype was seen a few times. The genes are TRBV6-2 or TRBV6-3 and TRBJ2-4; 12 bases line up with TRBD2. The J call may be in error: the DNA end matches TRBJ2-7 better. The CDR3 loop spans 15 amino acids. CDR1 MNHEY and CDR2 SVGEGT come from the germline V gene. The CDR3 sequence: CASSYPTSGGYEQYF. CDR3 in DNA: TGTGCCAGCAGTTACCCGACTAGCGGGGGCTACGAGCAGTACTTC.

The V call is TRBV4-1, the J call TRBJ1-5; D is undetermined. The CDR3 spans 15 residues. Germline V gene lookup returns CDR1 MGHRA and CDR2 YSYEKL. Trimming left V 0 bases short and J 0 bases short, with 6 bases between. Written as DNA, the CDR3 is TGCGCCAGCAGCCAAGAAGCTGGTAGCAATCAGCCCCAGCATTTT. Amino acids: CASSQEAGSNQPQHF.

The chain is built from TRBV15 and TRBJ2-5; D gene ambiguous. Per germline, CDR1 LNHNV and CDR2 YYDKDF (reference sequence). CDR3 length: 15 amino acids. V lost 0 bases and J lost 3, with 11 bases in between. The CDR3 here is CATSRDRPGEETQYF. The CDR3, as DNA: TGTGCCACCAGCAGAGATCGGCCGGGCGAAGAGACCCAGTACTTC.

This chain joins TRBV12-3 or TRBV12-4 and TRBJ1-6; D is unresolved. This CDR3 spans 13 amino acids. V was pared by 6 bases and J by 5 bases, with 8 bases between. The CDR3 loop is CASRIENNSPLHF. CDR3 DNA sequence: TGTGCCAGCAGGATAGAGAATAATTCACCCCTCCACTTT.

This chain links TRBV29-1 with TRBJ2-1; unclear D gene. CDR3 length equals 12 residues. The V gene lost 0 bases and the J gene lost 7 bases, with 7 bases spanning the gap. The germline V gene has CDR1 SQVTM and CDR2 ANQGSEA. CDR3 sequence (DNA): TGCAGCGTTGAAGATCCCGTGAATGAGCAGTTCTTC. Encoded protein: CSVEDPVNEQFF.

This clonotype turned up a few times. This chain links TRBV11-2 with TRBJ2-3, with D tentatively TRBD2 (5 bases). V was shortened by 5 bases and J by 8 bases, with 11 bases between the two germline ends. Per germline, CDR1 SGHAT and CDR2 FQNNGV. The CDR3 sequence is 12 residues long. The DNA for the CDR3 is TGTGCCAGCAGCGCGGACTTTCGTACGCAGTATTTT. It encodes CASSADFRTQYF.

The genes are TRBV20-1 and TRBJ2-7; 11 positions match TRBD2. This CDR3 is built from 15 residues. Germline values: CDR1 DFQATT, CDR2 SNEGSKA (reference sequence). With 3 bases clipped from V and 5 bases from J, the junction kept 9 bases outside the gene matches. In DNA, the CDR3 is TGCAGTGCTAGCCCGGGGATACTAGCGGGAGACGAGCAGTACTTC. Translation gives CSASPGILAGDEQYF.

This clonotype was seen only a few times. The rearrangement joins TRBV29-1 to TRBJ2-3, with 10 bases fitting TRBD2. The germline CDR1 and CDR2 sequences are SQVTM and ANQGSEA. This CDR3 has 17 residues. Unmatched junction bases numbered 12, after V lost 4 bases and J lost 2 bases. This CDR3 reads CSVAVVAAGGPTDTQYF. The CDR3 DNA reads as TGCAGCGTTGCGGTCGTGGCAGCGGGAGGGCCCACAGATACGCAGTATTTT.

This chain uses TRBV28 with TRBJ2-1; 8 bases match TRBD1. Looked up from germline, CDR1 is MDHEN and CDR2 is SYDVKM. There are 16 residues in the CDR3. Trimming at V came to 6 bases and at J to 4 bases, leaving 11 bases not matched to a gene. The CDR3 DNA sequence: TGTGCCAGCAGAATGAAAAGACAGGGGCCGTACAATGAGCAGTTCTTC. It translates to CASRMKRQGPYNEQFF.

The chain employs TRBV20-1 and TRBJ2-5; 11 nucleotides line up with TRBD2. From germline, CDR1 is DFQATT and CDR2 SNEGSKA (reference sequence). Trimming took 0 bases from V and 9 from J; bases not matched to a gene: 21. This CDR3 is 19 amino acids long. The CDR3 sequence: CSARDGRLAGIFAKRSQYF. CDR3 in DNA: TGCAGTGCTAGAGATGGCCGACTAGCGGGAATCTTCGCCAAGAGGTCCCAGTACTTC.

The rearrangement links TRBV4-1 to TRBJ2-3; TRBD2 might be the D (6 bases). The V gene lost 0 bases and the J gene lost 2 bases, with 9 bases spanning the gap. This CDR3 region has 15 residues. CDR1 is MGHRA, CDR2 YSYEKL, per germline. The CDR3 spells CASSQDAGTTDTQYF. In DNA form, the CDR3 reads TGCGCCAGCAGCCAAGATGCGGGAACCACAGATACGCAGTATTTT.

The chain carries TRBV11-3 and TRBJ2-5, with 10 bases identical to TRBD1. The end of the DNA is better explained by TRBJ2-7, so the J call may be wrong. The CDR3 spans 16 residues. Germline CDR1 reads SGHNT; CDR2 reads YENEEA. DNA for the CDR3: TGTGCCAGCAGCTTACGAGACAGGGGGCCCTTCTACGAGCAGTACTTC. This translates into CASSLRDRGPFYEQYF.

This clonotype turned up a few times. The chain links TRBV9 to TRBJ2-3; TRBD2 agrees at 8 bases. Germline CDR1 SGDLS, CDR2 YYNGEE. This CDR3 spans 17 amino acids. Unmatched junction bases numbered 7, after V lost 0 bases and J lost 1 base. The DNA of the CDR3 is TGTGCCAGCAGCGTAGCTAAGAGCGGGAGAGGCACAGATACGCAGTATTTT. This sequence encodes CASSVAKSGRGTDTQYF.

V and J are TRBV20-1 and TRBJ1-2, with D hard to call. The CDR3 length is 14 residues. The germline CDR1 and CDR2 sequences are DFQATT and SNEGSKA (reference sequence). V lost 0 bases and J 2 bases, leaving 10 bases between the germline ends. CDR3 nucleotides: TGCAGTGCTAGAGATGGGCAGCTGAACTATGGCTACACCTTC. Protein sequence: CSARDGQLNYGYTF.

This clonotype has more than one count but fewer than ten. The chain employs TRBV4-3 and TRBJ2-7, with D possibly matching TRBD1 (5 bases). The length of the CDR3 is 15 residues. Looked up from germline, CDR1 is LGHNA and CDR2 is YSLEER. Trimming removed 1 base from V and 3 bases from J, with 13 bases in between. DNA for the CDR3: TGCGCCAGCAGCCAAGGGCGGCAGGGAAGCTACGAGCAGTACTTC. It specifies CASSQGRQGSYEQYF.

This clonotype was seen a handful of times. The chain is built from TRBV6-5 and TRBJ1-2; D may be TRBD1 (5 bases). V lost 5 bases, J lost 6 bases, and 16 bases lay in between. Germline CDR1 reads MNHEY; CDR2 reads SVGAGI. This CDR3 is 14 amino acids long. In DNA form, the CDR3 reads TGTGCCAGCAGTCCCCTCGTAGGGGCTGATGGCTACACCTTC. It is translated as CASSPLVGADGYTF.

The rearrangement joins TRBV5-6 to TRBJ2-5; D is possibly TRBD1 or TRBD2 (5 bases each). The CDR3 runs to 15 residues. The V gene lost 0 bases and the J gene lost 7 bases, with 16 bases spanning the gap. Germline values: CDR1 SGHDT, CDR2 YYEEEE. The CDR3 sequence is CASSLVGPPGGTQYF. CDR3 nucleotide sequence: TGTGCCAGCAGCTTGGTAGGACCGCCTGGGGGGACCCAGTACTTC.

CDR3 loop: CASSSQGTGANVLTF. CDR3 in DNA: TGTGCCAGCAGTTCCCAGGGTACCGGGGCCAACGTCCTGACTTTC. The J gene is TRBJ2-6, the V gene TRBV12-3 or TRBV12-4, with D perhaps TRBD1 (5 bases). This CDR3 has 15 amino acids. Deletions cut 4 bases from V and 4 bases from J, with 11 bases between.

This clonotype has only a few counts. V usage is TRBV12-3 or TRBV12-4 and J usage is TRBJ1-1; 8 positions match TRBD1. The CDR3 contains 14 residues. J gave up 10 bases and V 6 bases, and 13 bases lay outside the gene matches. CDR3 in DNA: TGTGCCAGCAGGGACTTTCGACAGGGGCGCTCAGCTTTCTTT. It specifies CASRDFRQGRSAFF.

This clonotype was seen only a few times. This chain uses TRBV4-2 with TRBJ2-1; perhaps D is TRBD1 or TRBD2 (5 bases each). The germline CDR1 and CDR2 sequences are LGHNA and YNFKEQ. V was clipped by 5 bases and J by 6 bases, with 26 bases between them. The CDR3 is made up of 18 amino acids. The CDR3 sequence: CASSDRTKRMGRGNEQFF. DNA of the CDR3: TGTGCCAGCAGCGACCGTACGAAACGTATGGGACGGGGCAATGAGCAGTTCTTC.

This clonotype came up a few times. This chain links TRBV7-2 with TRBJ2-3; D may be TRBD2 (5 bases). The length of the CDR3 is 13 residues. The germline CDR1 and CDR2 sequences are SGHTA and FQGNSA. Deletions cut 5 bases from V and 4 bases from J, with 10 bases between. The CDR3 region is CASSGLAPDTQYF. In DNA, the CDR3 is TGTGCCAGCAGCGGTCTAGCCCCAGATACGCAGTATTTT. Complete variable domain (other parts from reference TRBV7-2 and TRBJ2-3): GAGVSQSPSNKVTEKGKDVELRCDPISGHTALYWYRQSLGQGLEFLIYFQGNSAPDKSGLPSDRFSAERTGGSVSTLTIQRTQQEDSAVYLCASSGLAPDTQYFGPGTRLTVL.

CDR3 in amino acids: CSARVLGHATNEQYF. CDR3 coding DNA: TGCAGTGCTAGAGTACTCGGACACGCGACTAACGAGCAGTACTTC. V and J are TRBV20-1 and TRBJ2-7, with D possibly called TRBD1 or TRBD2 (5 bases each). CDR3 length: 15 residues. CDR1 is DFQATT and CDR2 is SNEGSKA in the germline V gene (reference sequence). Deletions cut 1 base from V and 5 bases from J, with 18 bases between.

This CDR3 reads CASTTEWDSYEQYF. The CDR3 DNA sequence: TGTGCCAGCACCACCGAGTGGGACTCCTACGAGCAGTACTTC. J is TRBJ2-7 and V is TRBV6-6; D gene ambiguous. Germline V gene lookup returns CDR1 MNHNY and CDR2 SVGAGI (reference sequence). This CDR3 is built from 14 residues. V lost 7 bases and J 0 bases, leaving 13 bases between the germline ends.

V gene TRBV6-2 or TRBV6-3 combines with J gene TRBJ2-7; tentatively, D is TRBD1 (6 bases). Germline V lookup: CDR1 MNHEY, CDR2 SVGEGT. The CDR3 runs 15 residues. V lost 5 bases to trimming and J lost 0 bases, with 14 bases between them. The chain's CDR3 is CASSNQGTLSYEQYF. As DNA, the CDR3 is TGTGCCAGCAGTAACCAGGGGACACTCTCCTACGAGCAGTACTTC.

In this sample, this clonotype turned up many times. The V gene is TRBV29-1, the J gene TRBJ2-1; the match to TRBD2 covers 14 bases. Germline V lookup: CDR1 SQVTM, CDR2 ANQGSEA. CDR3 length: 15 residues. J gave up 4 bases and V 7 bases, and 6 bases lay outside the gene matches. The CDR3 nucleotides read TGCAGCGCCTCGGGACTAGCGGGGGTATACAATGAGCAGTTCTTC. Protein sequence: CSASGLAGVYNEQFF.

The sample holds a few counts of this clonotype. The rearrangement uses TRBV6-6 and TRBJ2-7; 10 bases agree with TRBD1. The CDR3 has 15 residues. Germline CDR1 MNHNY, CDR2 SVGAGI (reference sequence). V shed 1 base and J 1 base; nucleotides not matched to a gene: 1. The CDR3 DNA sequence: TGTGCCAGCAGTTACTGGGACAGGGGTTCCTACGAGCAGTACTTC. Translating it yields CASSYWDRGSYEQYF.

The chain has TRBV10-1 and TRBJ2-4; a weak D match, TRBD2 (6 bases). The CDR3 covers 17 residues. Germline V gives CDR1 WNHNN, CDR2 SYGVQD (reference sequence). The V end was cut by 2 bases, the J end by 1 base, with 15 bases between. CDR3 DNA: TGCGCCAGCAGTGAGGGGGGACTCCAGGAGGCCAAAAACATTCAGTACTTC. This sequence encodes CASSEGGLQEAKNIQYF.

This clonotype was seen a few times. The genes are TRBV7-3 and TRBJ2-1; 13 nucleotides align to TRBD2. The germline V gene has CDR1 SGHTA and CDR2 FQGTGA. The CDR3 covers 15 residues. Trimming removed 5 bases from V and 7 bases from J; junction bases left unmatched: 5. The DNA of the CDR3 is TGTGCCAGCAGCGAGGGACTAGCGGGATGGAATGAGCAGTTCTTC. Protein product: CASSEGLAGWNEQFF.

The chain has TRBV24-1 and TRBJ2-1; TRBD1 matches 9 bases. The ends lost 5 bases at V and 8 bases at J; junction bases unmatched: 6. This CDR3 is built from 14 residues. The V gene's germline CDR1 is KGHDR and CDR2 SFDVKD. In DNA form, the CDR3 reads TGTGCCACCAGTGCGGTTACAGGGGGCTATGAGCAGTTCTTC. It translates to CATSAVTGGYEQFF.

The chain combines TRBV12-3 or TRBV12-4 with TRBJ2-7; perhaps TRBD2 as D (5 bases). Trimming removed 1 base from V and 2 bases from J, with 12 bases in between. The CDR3 loop spans 15 amino acids. CDR3 amino acids: CASSLEGSATYEQYF. The CDR3 DNA is TGTGCCAGCAGTTTAGAAGGGAGCGCGACCTACGAGCAGTACTTC.